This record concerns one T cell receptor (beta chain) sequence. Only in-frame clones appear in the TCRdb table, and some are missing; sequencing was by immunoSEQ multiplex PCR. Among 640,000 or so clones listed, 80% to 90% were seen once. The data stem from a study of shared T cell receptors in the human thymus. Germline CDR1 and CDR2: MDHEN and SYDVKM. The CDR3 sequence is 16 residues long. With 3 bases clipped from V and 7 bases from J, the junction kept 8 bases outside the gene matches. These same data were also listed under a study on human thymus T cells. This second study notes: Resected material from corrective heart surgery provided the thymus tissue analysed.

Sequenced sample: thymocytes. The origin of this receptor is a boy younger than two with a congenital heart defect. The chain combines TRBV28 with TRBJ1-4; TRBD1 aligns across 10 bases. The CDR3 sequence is CASSFPGQGGREKLFF. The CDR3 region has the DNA TGTGCCAGCAGTTTCCCCGGACAGGGGGGACGTGAAAAACTGTTTTTT. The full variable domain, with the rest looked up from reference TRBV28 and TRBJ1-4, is DVKVTQSSRYLVKRTGEKVFLECVQDMDHENMFWYRQDPGLGLRLIYFSYDVKMKEKGDIPEGYSVSREKKERFSLILESASTNQTSMYLCASSFPGQGGREKLFFGSGTQLSVL.